Shown below are 18 T cell receptor beta chains from a single sample sequenced in a study of radiotherapy plus CTLA-4 blockade in lung cancer. The table came from immunoSEQ multiplex PCR; TCRdb's copy has only in-frame clones and leaves some out. This sample carries around 65,000 clones, roughly 80% of them seen once, and the ten largest clones take 4% to 5%. Material: peripheral blood, obtained from a patient treated with radiotherapy plus ipilimumab. These receptors were obtained from a human donor with non-small cell lung cancer who had a complete response to radiotherapy plus ipilimumab.

This clone was observed a few times. The chain uses TRBV4-1 and TRBJ1-4; D not resolved. V was cut by 2 bases and J by 7 bases, with 14 bases left in between. This CDR3 is built from 15 residues. The germline gives CDR1 MGHRA, CDR2 YSYEKL. The CDR3: CASSQLIGLSEKLFF. As DNA, the CDR3 is TGCGCCAGCAGCCAACTCATAGGGCTCAGTGAAAAACTGTTTTTT.

DNA of the CDR3: TGTGCCAGCTCACCAACGGGGAGGGATACGCAGTATTTT. It is translated as CASSPTGRDTQYF. The gene calls are TRBV18 and TRBJ2-3, with D perhaps matching TRBD2 (6 bases). Germline assignment: CDR1 KGHSH and CDR2 LQKENI. This CDR3 region has 13 residues. The V and J ends lost 2 bases and 6 bases respectively, with 9 bases between them.

The sample holds a few counts of this clone. This chain's CDR3 is CASSIGAATDTQYF. Here the CDR3 DNA reads TGTGCCAGTAGTATAGGAGCAGCCACAGATACGCAGTATTTT. The chain is built from TRBV19 and TRBJ2-3; unclear D gene. V lost 1 base to trimming and J lost 2 bases, with 7 bases between them. From germline, CDR1 is LNHDA and CDR2 SQIVND (reference sequence). This CDR3 has 14 residues.

This chain connects TRBV6-1 to TRBJ1-1; D gene unclear. V gave up 5 bases and J gave up 2 bases, with 12 bases separating them. Germline V lookup: CDR1 MNHNS, CDR2 SASEGT. The CDR3 loop spans 14 amino acids. The CDR3 here is CASSRPDFNTEAFF. Written as DNA, the CDR3 is TGTGCCAGCAGTCGACCGGACTTTAACACTGAAGCTTTCTTT.

V and J are TRBV28 and TRBJ1-5, with 8 bases that match TRBD1. CDR3 length equals 16 residues. Germline CDR1 reads MDHEN; CDR2 reads SYDVKM. V shed 5 bases, J shed 3 bases, and the junction held 9 bases outside the gene matches. CDR3 nucleotide sequence: TGTGCCAGCAGTCTCCCCGGGACAGGACACAATCAGCCCCAGCATTTT. This codes for CASSLPGTGHNQPQHF.

The chain joins TRBV25-1 to TRBJ1-2; D possibly corresponds to TRBD1 (6 bases). Germline V lookup: CDR1 MGHDK, CDR2 SYGVNS. V lost 6 bases and J lost 6, with 23 bases in between. The CDR3 totals 16 residues. CDR3 sequence: CASSPHLARQDHGYTF. The CDR3 DNA reads TGTGCCAGCAGCCCCCACTTAGCTAGACAGGATCATGGCTACACCTTC.

The chain has TRBV18 and TRBJ2-7; D unresolved. V was pared by 0 bases and J by 5 bases, with 11 bases between. Germline V lookup: CDR1 KGHSH, CDR2 LQKENI. CDR3 length: 14 amino acids. This CDR3 is CASSPPNQMNEQYF. The CDR3 DNA sequence: TGTGCCAGCTCACCACCGAACCAAATGAACGAGCAGTACTTC. The whole variable domain, filled in from reference TRBV18 and TRBJ2-7, reads NAGVMQNPRHLVRRRGQEARLRCSPMKGHSHVYWYRQLPEEGLKFMVYLQKENIIDESGMPKERFSAEFPKEGPSILRIQQVVRGDSAAYFCASSPPNQMNEQYFGPGTRLTVT.

This clone was seen a few times. This chain joins TRBV30 and TRBJ2-1; no clear D. The CDR3 length is 16 residues. Germline assignment: CDR1 GTSNPN and CDR2 SVGIG (reference sequence). V shed 2 bases and J shed 2 bases, with 16 bases lying between them. The CDR3 reads CAWSRRMASAYNEQFF. DNA of the CDR3: TGTGCCTGGAGTAGGAGAATGGCGAGCGCCTACAATGAGCAGTTCTTC.

V gene TRBV5-3 combines with J gene TRBJ1-1; D is perhaps TRBD1 (5 bases). TRBV5-3 is treated as an ORF (open reading frame) with a function not yet certain. This CDR3 is 14 amino acids long. V lost 0 bases and J lost 7, with 13 bases in between. Written as DNA, the CDR3 is TGTGCCAGAAGCTTGGAATTGCAGGGTAATGAAGCTTTCTTT. Its protein product is CARSLELQGNEAFF.

The rearrangement uses TRBV4-1 and TRBJ1-2; D gene uncertain. V was cut by 1 base and J by 4 bases, with 10 bases left in between. This CDR3 region has 14 residues. Germline CDR1 is MGHRA and CDR2 is YSYEKL. Here the CDR3 DNA reads TGCGCCAGCAGCCAAGTCTTTCGGATCTATGGCTACACCTTC. It encodes CASSQVFRIYGYTF.

The V gene is TRBV27, the J gene TRBJ2-4; no clear D. V lost 2 bases and J 0 bases, leaving 8 bases between the germline ends. The length of the CDR3 is 15 residues. Germline V gene data show CDR1 as MNHEY and CDR2 as SMNVEV (reference sequence). The CDR3 nucleotides read TGTGCCAGCAGTTTAAGTCAACTAGCCAAAAACATTCAGTACTTC. Translation: CASSLSQLAKNIQYF.

The chain carries TRBV4-1 and TRBJ1-5, with 9 bases aligning to TRBD1. J was trimmed by 0 bases and V by 0 bases; bases with no gene match: 6. This CDR3 has 18 amino acids. The germline gives CDR1 MGHRA, CDR2 YSYEKL. CDR3 protein: CASSQDFRTGASNQPQHF. CDR3 coding DNA: TGCGCCAGCAGCCAAGACTTTAGGACAGGGGCTAGCAATCAGCCCCAGCATTTT.

The chain couples TRBV5-6 to TRBJ2-5; 8 positions agree with TRBD1. V shed 6 bases, J shed 1 base, and the junction held 2 bases outside the gene matches. The CDR3 runs to 13 residues. Germline V lookup: CDR1 SGHDT, CDR2 YYEEEE. For the CDR3, the DNA is TGTGCCAGCAACGACAGGGGCCAAGAGACCCAGTACTTC. It yields the protein CASNDRGQETQYF.

The V gene is TRBV4-1, the J gene TRBJ2-4; D unclear. Germline loops: CDR1 MGHRA, CDR2 YSYEKL. This CDR3 has 19 amino acids. V was clipped by 1 base and J by 0 bases, with 19 bases between them. CDR3 amino acids: CASSQGAVPGRLAKNIQYF. The CDR3 DNA is TGCGCCAGCAGCCAAGGAGCCGTCCCTGGACGTCTAGCCAAAAACATTCAGTACTTC.

The rearrangement uses TRBV5-4 and TRBJ2-2; D is uncertain. Trimming left V 0 bases short and J 6 bases short, with 3 bases between. The CDR3 contains 12 residues. Germline values: CDR1 SGHNT, CDR2 YYREEE (reference sequence). CDR3 nucleotide sequence: TGTGCCAGCAGCTTGGAACCCGGGGAGCTGTTTTTT. Encoded protein: CASSLEPGELFF.

V is TRBV11-2 and J is TRBJ1-1; no definite D call. The V end lost 5 bases, the J end lost 1 base, and 8 bases lay between the germline ends. From germline, CDR1 is SGHAT and CDR2 FQNNGV. This CDR3 spans 13 amino acids. DNA of the CDR3: TGTGCCAGCAGCACGTCTACGAACACTGAAGCTTTCTTT. It translates to CASSTSTNTEAFF. Complete variable domain (other parts from reference TRBV11-2 and TRBJ1-1): EAGVAQSPRYKIIEKRQSVAFWCNPISGHATLYWYQQILGQGPKLLIQFQNNGVVDDSQLPKDRFSAERLKGVDSTLKIQPAKLEDSAVYLCASSTSTNTEAFFGQGTRLTVV.

The chain joins TRBV12-2 to TRBJ1-5; the DNA was not compared with TRBD1, the D call given in the table. TRBV12-2 is labeled a pseudogene. The CDR3 consists of 17 residues. CDR3 loop: CASRLRGGVNSNQPQHF. The CDR3 nucleotides read TGTGCAAGTCGCTTAAGGGGTGGGGTAAATAGCAATCAGCCCCAGCATTTT.

The chain carries TRBV7-9 and TRBJ2-6; D possibly corresponds to TRBD2 (5 bases). With 4 bases removed from V and 0 bases from J, the gap between germline ends came to 10 bases. Germline V gives CDR1 SEHNR, CDR2 FQNEAQ (reference sequence). The CDR3 sequence is 16 residues long. The CDR3 coding sequence is TGTGCCAGCAGCTCAGGACTTCCCTCTGGGGCCAACGTCCTGACTTTC. Amino acids: CASSSGLPSGANVLTF.